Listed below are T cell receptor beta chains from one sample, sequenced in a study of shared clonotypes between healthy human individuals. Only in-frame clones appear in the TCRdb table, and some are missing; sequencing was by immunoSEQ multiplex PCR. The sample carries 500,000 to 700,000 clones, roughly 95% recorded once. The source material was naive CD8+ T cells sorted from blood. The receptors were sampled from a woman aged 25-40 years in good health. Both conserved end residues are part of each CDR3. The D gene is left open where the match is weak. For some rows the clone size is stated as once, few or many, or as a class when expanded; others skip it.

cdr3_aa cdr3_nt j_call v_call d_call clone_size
CASSSAQGREQYF TGTGCCAGCAGTTCCGCTCAGGGTCGCGAGCAGTACTTC TRBJ2-7 TRBV28 NA NA
CASSQLAGPDNEQFF TGCGCCAGCAGCCAACTAGCGGGCCCGGACAATGAGCAGTTCTTC TRBJ2-1 TRBV4-1 TRBD2 once
CASSAQGFQETQYF TGTGCCAGCAGTGCACAGGGATTCCAAGAGACCCAGTACTTC TRBJ2-5 TRBV28 NA NA
CASSLYGRAYEQYF TGTGCCAGCAGTTTATACGGGAGGGCCTACGAGCAGTACTTC TRBJ2-7 TRBV27 TRBD2 NA
CASSLNGGLDTQYF TGTGCCAGCAGCTTGAACGGCGGGCTGGATACGCAGTATTTT TRBJ2-3 TRBV5-4 NA NA
CSVVTTYEQYF TGCAGCGTTGTAACTACCTACGAGCAGTACTTC TRBJ2-7 TRBV29-1 NA NA
CASSPLERADTEAFF TGTGCCAGCTCACCACTCGAAAGGGCCGACACTGAAGCTTTCTTT TRBJ1-1 TRBV18 NA NA
CATSRAGRTGTIYF TGTGCCACCAGCAGAGCGGGCAGGACCGGCACCATATATTTT TRBJ1-3 TRBV15 NA NA
CASSPPGQGPREQFF TGTGCCAGCAGCCCACCGGGACAGGGCCCTCGCGAGCAGTTCTTC TRBJ2-1 TRBV7-9 TRBD1 NA
CASSLPVVWGAGTDTQYF TGTGCCAGCAGTCTACCAGTTGTATGGGGCGCCGGGACAGATACGCAGTATTTT TRBJ2-3 TRBV28 NA NA
CASSLKVTEAFF TGTGCCAGCAGCTTAAAGGTGACTGAAGCTTTCTTT TRBJ1-1 TRBV13 NA NA
CANSATSGSSYEQYF TGTGCCAACTCAGCAACTAGCGGGAGTTCCTACGAGCAGTACTTC TRBJ2-7 TRBV10-3 TRBD2 NA
CASSFGGDRPYEQYF TGTGCCAGCAGTTTCGGCGGAGACAGGCCCTACGAGCAGTACTTC TRBJ2-7 TRBV27 NA NA
CASSLGADSYEQYF TGCGCCAGCAGCTTGGGTGCAGACTCCTACGAGCAGTACTTC TRBJ2-7 TRBV5-1 NA NA
CASSLGSGWDYGYTF TGTGCCAGCAGCTTAGGGTCAGGGTGGGACTATGGCTACACCTTC TRBJ1-2 TRBV7-8 NA NA
CASSQVTGVYTEAFF TGTGCCAGCAGCCAAGTCACCGGGGTGTACACTGAAGCTTTCTTT TRBJ1-1 TRBV4-2 NA NA
CASSLSPAGDYNEQFF TGTGCCAGCAGCCTCTCCCCAGCGGGAGACTACAATGAGCAGTTCTTC TRBJ2-1 TRBV27 TRBD2 NA
CASARRGSSYEQYF TGTGCCAGCGCGCGTAGGGGGAGCTCCTACGAGCAGTACTTC TRBJ2-7 TRBV28 NA NA
CASSTLAGEQYF TGTGCCAGCAGCACCCTCGCAGGGGAGCAGTACTTC TRBJ2-7 TRBV13 NA NA
CASSLAGSGYEQYF TGTGCCAGCAGTTTGGCGGGATCCGGCTACGAGCAGTACTTC TRBJ2-7 TRBV27 NA NA
CASSEGRPSPEAFF TGTGCCAGCAGTGAAGGGCGGCCATCTCCTGAAGCTTTCTTT TRBJ1-1 TRBV6-1 NA NA
CASSRTGGYEQYF TGTGCCAGCAGCCGGACAGGGGGCTACGAGCAGTACTTC TRBJ2-7 TRBV11-2 TRBD1 NA
CASSQGSGTSVYEQYF TGCGCCAGCAGCCAAGGCTCCGGGACTAGCGTCTACGAGCAGTACTTC TRBJ2-7 TRBV4-1 TRBD2 NA
CASRENSNQPQHF TGTGCCAGCAGAGAGAATAGCAATCAGCCCCAGCATTTT TRBJ1-5 TRBV28 NA NA
CASSEAGGSMNTEAFF TGTGCCAGCAGTGAAGCGGGCGGCTCCATGAACACTGAAGCTTTCTTT TRBJ1-1 TRBV2 NA NA
CASSGALYEQYF TGTGCCAGCTCCGGGGCCTTATACGAGCAGTACTTC TRBJ2-7 TRBV2 NA NA
CATFSRSTGELFF TGCGCCACCTTCTCGAGGAGCACCGGGGAGCTGTTTTTT TRBJ2-2 TRBV10-2 NA NA
CASSIDRNYGYTF TGTGCCAGTAGTATAGACAGGAACTATGGCTACACCTTC TRBJ1-2 TRBV19 NA NA
CASSYHQGAQETQYF TGTGCCAGCAGTTATCACCAGGGGGCGCAGGAGACCCAGTACTTC TRBJ2-5 TRBV6-5 TRBD1 NA
CASLTSGRPEQYF TGTGCCAGCTTGACTAGCGGGAGACCCGAGCAGTACTTC TRBJ2-7 TRBV7-9 TRBD2 few
CASSLSLAGDNEQLF TGTGCCAGCAGTTTGTCCCTAGCGGGAGACAATGAGCAGCTCTTC TRBJ2-1 TRBV28 TRBD2 NA
CASSVGSLYEQYF TGTGCCAGCAGCGTAGGTAGTCTGTACGAGCAGTACTTC TRBJ2-7 TRBV9 NA NA
CASSLEGSDTQYF TGTGCCAGCAGCCTGGAGGGGTCAGATACGCAGTATTTT TRBJ2-3 TRBV7-9 NA NA
CASSEWRQGGNYGYTF TGTGCCAGCAGTGAATGGAGACAGGGGGGTAACTATGGCTACACCTTC TRBJ1-2 TRBV6-1 TRBD1 NA
CASSWTGSGNTIYF TGTGCCAGCAGTTGGACAGGGTCTGGAAACACCATATATTTT TRBJ1-3 TRBV28 TRBD1 NA
CASSSRQGDEKLFF TGTGCCAGCAGCTCCCGACAGGGGGATGAAAAACTGTTTTTT TRBJ1-4 TRBV9 TRBD1 NA
CASSSPRDRVEPEAFF TGTGCCAGCAGCTCCCCCCGTGACAGGGTGGAACCTGAAGCTTTCTTT TRBJ1-1 TRBV11-2 TRBD1 NA
CASNPIAGGVDTQYF TGTGCCAGCAACCCAATAGCGGGGGGGGTAGATACGCAGTATTTT TRBJ2-3 TRBV11-2 TRBD2 NA
CASNQGAGLSYNEQFF TGTGCCAGCAACCAGGGGGCGGGCCTTTCCTACAATGAGCAGTTCTTC TRBJ2-1 TRBV7-8 TRBD1 NA
CASWTGVGYTF TGTGCCAGCTGGACAGGGGTGGGCTACACCTTC TRBJ1-2 TRBV27 TRBD1 NA
CASSQDRGDQPQHF TGTGCCAGCAGTCAGGACAGGGGCGACCAGCCCCAGCATTTT TRBJ1-5 TRBV6-5 TRBD1 few
CASSRDRLAGDTGELFF TGTGCCAGCAGCCGAGACCGACTAGCGGGAGACACCGGGGAGCTGTTTTTT TRBJ2-2 TRBV7-6 TRBD2 NA
CSVDRGTRNEQFF TGCAGCGTTGACAGGGGAACGAGGAATGAGCAGTTCTTC TRBJ2-1 TRBV29-1 NA once
CATSRGGPGHRPYEQYF TGTGCCACCAGCCGAGGAGGACCGGGACACCGCCCTTACGAGCAGTACTTC TRBJ2-7 TRBV15 NA NA